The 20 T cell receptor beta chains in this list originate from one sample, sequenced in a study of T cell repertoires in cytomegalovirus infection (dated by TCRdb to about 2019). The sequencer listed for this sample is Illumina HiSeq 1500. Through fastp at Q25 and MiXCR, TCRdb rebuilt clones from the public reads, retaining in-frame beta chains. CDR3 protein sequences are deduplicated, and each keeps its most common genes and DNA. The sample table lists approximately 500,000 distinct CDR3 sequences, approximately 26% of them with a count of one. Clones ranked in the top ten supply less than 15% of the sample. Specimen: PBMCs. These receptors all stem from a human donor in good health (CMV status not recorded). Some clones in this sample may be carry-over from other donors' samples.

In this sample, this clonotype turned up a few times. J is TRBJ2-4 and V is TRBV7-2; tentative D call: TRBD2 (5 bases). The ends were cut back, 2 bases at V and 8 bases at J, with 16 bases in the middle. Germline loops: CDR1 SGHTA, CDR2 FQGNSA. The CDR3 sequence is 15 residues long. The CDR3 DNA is TGTGCCAGCAGCTTATGGTCCCGTTTCGGGGACATTCAGTACTTC. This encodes CASSLWSRFGDIQYF.

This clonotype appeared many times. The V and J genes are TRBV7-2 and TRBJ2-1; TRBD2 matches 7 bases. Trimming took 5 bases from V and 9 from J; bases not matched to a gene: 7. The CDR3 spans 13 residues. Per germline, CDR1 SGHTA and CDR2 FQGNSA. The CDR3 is CASSPQRDVEQFF. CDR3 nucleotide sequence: TGTGCCAGCAGCCCGCAGCGGGATGTTGAGCAGTTCTTC.

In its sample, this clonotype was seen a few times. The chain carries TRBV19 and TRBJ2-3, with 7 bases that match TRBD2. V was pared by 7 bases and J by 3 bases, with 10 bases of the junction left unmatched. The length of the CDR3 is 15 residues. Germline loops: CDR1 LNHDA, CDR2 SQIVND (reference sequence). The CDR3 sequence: CASKMAGVSTDTQYF. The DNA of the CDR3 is TGTGCCAGTAAAATGGCGGGAGTTAGTACAGATACGCAGTATTTT.

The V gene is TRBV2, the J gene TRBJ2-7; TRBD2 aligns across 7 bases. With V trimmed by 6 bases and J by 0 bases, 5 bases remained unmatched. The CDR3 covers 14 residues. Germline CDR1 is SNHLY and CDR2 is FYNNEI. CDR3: CASRLAVRSYEQYV. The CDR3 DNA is TGTGCCAGCAGGCTAGCGGTCCGCTCCTACGAGCAGTACGTC.

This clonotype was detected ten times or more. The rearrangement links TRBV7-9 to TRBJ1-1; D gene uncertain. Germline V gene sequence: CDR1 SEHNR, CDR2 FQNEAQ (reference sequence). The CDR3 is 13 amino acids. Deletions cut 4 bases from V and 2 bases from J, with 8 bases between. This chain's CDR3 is CASSYTANTEAFF. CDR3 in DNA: TGTGCCAGCAGCTATACAGCTAACACTGAAGCTTTCTTT.

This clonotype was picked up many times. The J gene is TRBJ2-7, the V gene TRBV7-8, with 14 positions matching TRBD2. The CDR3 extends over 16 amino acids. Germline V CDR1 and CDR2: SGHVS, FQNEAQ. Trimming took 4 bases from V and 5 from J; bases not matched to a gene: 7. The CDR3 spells CASSYTGLAGVNEQYF. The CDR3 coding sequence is TGTGCCAGCAGCTATACGGGACTAGCGGGAGTCAACGAGCAGTACTTC. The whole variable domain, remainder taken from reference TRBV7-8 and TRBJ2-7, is GAGVSQSPRYKVAKRGQDVALRCDPISGHVSLFWYQQALGQGPEFLTYFQNEAQLDKSGLPSDRFFAERPEGSVSTLKIQRTQQEDSAVYLCASSYTGLAGVNEQYFGPGTRLTVT.

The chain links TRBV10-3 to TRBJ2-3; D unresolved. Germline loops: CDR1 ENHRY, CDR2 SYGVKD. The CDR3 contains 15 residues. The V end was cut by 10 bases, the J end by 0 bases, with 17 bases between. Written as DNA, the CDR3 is TGTGCCACCCTGCCCACCGGATGGAGCACAGATACGCAGTATTTT. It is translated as CATLPTGWSTDTQYF.

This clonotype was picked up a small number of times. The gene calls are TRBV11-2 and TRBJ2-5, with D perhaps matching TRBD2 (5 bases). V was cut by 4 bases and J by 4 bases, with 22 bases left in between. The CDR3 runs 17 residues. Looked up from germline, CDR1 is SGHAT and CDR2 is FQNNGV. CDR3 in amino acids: CASSWPPLAPRGETQYF. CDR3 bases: TGTGCCAGCAGCTGGCCCCCCCTAGCCCCTAGAGGAGAGACCCAGTACTTC.

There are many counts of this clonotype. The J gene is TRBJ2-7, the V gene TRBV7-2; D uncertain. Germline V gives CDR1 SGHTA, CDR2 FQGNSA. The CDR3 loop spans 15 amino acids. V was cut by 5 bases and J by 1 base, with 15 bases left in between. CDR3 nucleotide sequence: TGTGCCAGCAGCCCGGCGCAGGTTGAATCCTACGAGCAGTACTTC. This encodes CASSPAQVESYEQYF.

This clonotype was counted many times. The CDR3 is CASSYSAGGPPETQYF. CDR3 DNA: TGTGCCAGCAGTTACTCAGCGGGAGGGCCGCCAGAGACCCAGTACTTC. The rearrangement uses TRBV6-2 or TRBV6-3 and TRBJ2-5; 10 bases align to TRBD2. J lost 4 bases, V lost 0 bases, and 5 bases had no gene match. The CDR3 runs to 16 residues. Germline V gene sequence: CDR1 MNHEY, CDR2 SVGEGT.

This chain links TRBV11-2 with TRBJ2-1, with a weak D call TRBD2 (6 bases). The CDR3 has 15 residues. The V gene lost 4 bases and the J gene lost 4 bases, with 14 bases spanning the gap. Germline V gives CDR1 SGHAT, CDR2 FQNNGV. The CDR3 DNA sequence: TGTGCCAGCAGCTCGGGCGGGACGGTTTACAATGAGCAGTTCTTC. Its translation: CASSSGGTVYNEQFF.

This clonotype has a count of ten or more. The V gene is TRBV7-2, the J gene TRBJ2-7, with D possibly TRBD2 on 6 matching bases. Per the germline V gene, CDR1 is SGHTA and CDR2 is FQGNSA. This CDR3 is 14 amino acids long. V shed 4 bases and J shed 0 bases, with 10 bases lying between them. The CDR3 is CASSSLDYSYEQYF. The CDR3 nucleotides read TGTGCCAGCAGCTCTCTGGACTACTCCTACGAGCAGTACTTC.

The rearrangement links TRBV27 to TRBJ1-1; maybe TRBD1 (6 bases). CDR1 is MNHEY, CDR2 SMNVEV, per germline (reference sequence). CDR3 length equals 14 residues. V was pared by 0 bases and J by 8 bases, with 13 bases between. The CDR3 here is CASSLSSGGAEAFF. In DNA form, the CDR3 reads TGTGCCAGCAGTTTATCTTCCGGGGGCGCGGAAGCTTTCTTT.

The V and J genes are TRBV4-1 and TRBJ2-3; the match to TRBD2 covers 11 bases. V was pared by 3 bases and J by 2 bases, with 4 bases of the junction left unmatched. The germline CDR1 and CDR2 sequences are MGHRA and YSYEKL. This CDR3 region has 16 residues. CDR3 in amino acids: CASSHLGLADTDTQYF. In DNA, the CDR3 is TGCGCCAGCAGCCACCTGGGACTAGCGGACACAGATACGCAGTATTTT.

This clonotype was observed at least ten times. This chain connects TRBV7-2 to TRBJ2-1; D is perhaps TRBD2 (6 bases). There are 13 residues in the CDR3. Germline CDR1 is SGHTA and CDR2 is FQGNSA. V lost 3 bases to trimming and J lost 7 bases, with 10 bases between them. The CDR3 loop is CASSFGSGNEQFF. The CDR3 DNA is TGTGCCAGCAGCTTCGGAAGCGGGAATGAGCAGTTCTTC.

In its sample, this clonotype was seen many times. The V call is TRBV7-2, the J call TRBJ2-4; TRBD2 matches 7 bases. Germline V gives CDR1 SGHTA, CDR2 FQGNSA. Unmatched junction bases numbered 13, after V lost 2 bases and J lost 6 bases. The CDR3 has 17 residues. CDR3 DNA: TGTGCCAGCAGCTTACGTTCTGGAGCGGGATCATTAAACATTCAGTACTTC. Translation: CASSLRSGAGSLNIQYF.

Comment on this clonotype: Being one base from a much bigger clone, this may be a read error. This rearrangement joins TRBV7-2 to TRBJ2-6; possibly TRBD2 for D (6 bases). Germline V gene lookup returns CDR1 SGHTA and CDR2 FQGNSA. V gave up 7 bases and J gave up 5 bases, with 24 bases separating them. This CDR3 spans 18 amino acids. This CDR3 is CASTRFGGGGTRANVLTF. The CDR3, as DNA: TGTGCCAGCACCCGCTTTGGGGGAGGAGGCACTAGGGCCAACGTCCTGACTTTC. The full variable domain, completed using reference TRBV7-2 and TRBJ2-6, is GAGVSQSPSNKVTEKGKDVELRCDPISGHTALYWYRQSLGQGLEFLIYFQGNSAPDKSGLPSDRFSAERTGGSVSTLTIQRTQQEDSAVYLCASTRFGGGGTRANVLTFGAGSRLTVL.

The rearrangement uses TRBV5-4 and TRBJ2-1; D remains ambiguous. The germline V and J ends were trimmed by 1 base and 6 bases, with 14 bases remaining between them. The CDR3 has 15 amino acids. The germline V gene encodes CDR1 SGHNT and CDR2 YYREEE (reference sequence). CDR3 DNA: TGTGCCAGCAGCTTGAGGGTGGTCGACCTCAATGAGCAGTTCTTC. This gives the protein CASSLRVVDLNEQFF.

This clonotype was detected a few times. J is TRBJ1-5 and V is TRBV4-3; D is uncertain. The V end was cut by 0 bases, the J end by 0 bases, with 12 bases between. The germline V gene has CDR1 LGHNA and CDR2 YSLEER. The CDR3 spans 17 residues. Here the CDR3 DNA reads TGCGCCAGCAGCCAAGATCCGGGTCCGATTAGCAATCAGCCCCAGCATTTT. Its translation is CASSQDPGPISNQPQHF.

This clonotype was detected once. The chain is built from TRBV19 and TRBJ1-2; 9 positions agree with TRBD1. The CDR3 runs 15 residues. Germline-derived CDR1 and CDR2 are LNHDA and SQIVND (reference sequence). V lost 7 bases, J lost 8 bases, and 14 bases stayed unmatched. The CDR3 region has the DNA TGTGCCAGTACTTTTACTTGGACAGGGGCTATGGGCTACACCTTC. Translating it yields CASTFTWTGAMGYTF.